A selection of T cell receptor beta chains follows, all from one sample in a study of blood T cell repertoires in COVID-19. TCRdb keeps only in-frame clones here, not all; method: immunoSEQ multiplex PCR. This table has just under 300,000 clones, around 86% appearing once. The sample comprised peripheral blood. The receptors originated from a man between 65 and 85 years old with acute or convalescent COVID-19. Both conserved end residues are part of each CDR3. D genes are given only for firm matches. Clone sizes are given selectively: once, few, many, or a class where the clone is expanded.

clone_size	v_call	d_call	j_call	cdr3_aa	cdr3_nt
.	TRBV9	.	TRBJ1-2	CASSETGSYGYTF	TGTGCCAGCAGCGAAACAGGGTCTTATGGCTACACCTTC
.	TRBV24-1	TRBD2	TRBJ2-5	CATSDFVDPSGSFGETQYF	TGTGCCACCAGTGATTTTGTAGATCCTAGCGGGAGTTTCGGAGAGACCCAGTACTTC
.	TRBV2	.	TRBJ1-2	CASRRGREANYGYTF	TGTGCCAGCAGGAGGGGACGGGAGGCTAACTATGGCTACACCTTC
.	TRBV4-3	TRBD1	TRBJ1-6	CASSLDRDSPLHF	TGCGCCAGCAGCCTTGACAGGGACTCACCCCTCCACTTT
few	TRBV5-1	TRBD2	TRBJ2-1	CASSSVTSGDYNEQFF	TGCGCCAGCAGCTCGGTAACTAGCGGGGACTACAATGAGCAGTTCTTC
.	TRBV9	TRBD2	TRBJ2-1	CASGRTSGNNEQFF	TGTGCCAGCGGGAGGACTAGCGGTAACAATGAGCAGTTCTTC
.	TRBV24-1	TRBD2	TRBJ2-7	CATSAPGAGGSSYEQYF	TGTGCCACCAGTGCCCCAGGAGCGGGAGGAAGCTCCTACGAGCAGTACTTC
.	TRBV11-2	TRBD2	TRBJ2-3	CASSLGLADTDTQYF	TGTGCCAGCAGCCTGGGACTAGCGGACACAGATACGCAGTATTTT
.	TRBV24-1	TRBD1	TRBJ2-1	CATSDFKGTGNEQFF	TGTGCCACCAGTGATTTTAAGGGGACAGGGAATGAGCAGTTCTTC
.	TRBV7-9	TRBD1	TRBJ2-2	CASSSRDRGGELFF	TGTGCCAGCAGCTCCCGGGACAGGGGCGGGGAGCTGTTTTTT
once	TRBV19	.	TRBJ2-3	CASSIAQSDTQYF	TGTGCCAGTAGTATAGCGCAGTCAGATACGCAGTATTTT
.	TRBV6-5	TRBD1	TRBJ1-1	CASSRQGPPEAFF	TGTGCCAGCAGCCGACAGGGACCCCCTGAAGCTTTCTTT
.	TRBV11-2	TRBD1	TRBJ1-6	CASSLGPGGTGGNSPLHF	TGTGCCAGCAGCTTAGGGCCGGGTGGGACAGGGGGTAATTCACCCCTCCACTTT
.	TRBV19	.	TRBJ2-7	CASSIGQSPIYEQYF	TGTGCCAGTAGTATAGGACAGAGTCCAATCTACGAGCAGTACTTC
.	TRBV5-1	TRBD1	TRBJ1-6	CASSLARQGANSPLHF	TGCGCCAGCAGCTTGGCCCGCCAGGGGGCTAATTCACCCCTCCACTTT
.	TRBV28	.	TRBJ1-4	CASSSGLFNEKLFF	TGTGCCAGCAGTTCGGGACTGTTTAATGAAAAACTGTTTTTT
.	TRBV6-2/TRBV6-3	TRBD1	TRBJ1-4	CASSYRPGQQSEKLFF	TGTGCCAGCAGTTACCGGCCGGGACAGCAATCAGAAAAACTGTTTTTT
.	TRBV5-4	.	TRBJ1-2	CASSSSTGSYGYTF	TGTGCCAGCAGCTCCTCGACAGGTTCCTATGGCTACACCTTC
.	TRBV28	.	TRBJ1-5	CASSSLDGGGNQPQHF	TGTGCCAGCAGTTCGCTTGACGGGGGAGGCAATCAGCCCCAGCATTTT
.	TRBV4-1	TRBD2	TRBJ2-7	CASSQGLAGGQSYPQYF	TGCGCCAGCAGCCAGGGACTAGCGGGGGGGCAGTCCTACCCGCAGTACTTC
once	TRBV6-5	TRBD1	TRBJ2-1	CASSYEGQAEQFF	TGTGCCAGCAGTTACGAGGGACAGGCTGAGCAGTTCTTC
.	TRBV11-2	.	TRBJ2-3	CASSLGTDTDTQYF	TGTGCCAGCAGCTTAGGAACAGACACAGATACGCAGTATTTT
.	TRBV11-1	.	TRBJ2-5	CASSLSFGQQETQYF	TGTGCCAGCAGCTTATCTTTTGGACAGCAAGAGACCCAGTACTTC
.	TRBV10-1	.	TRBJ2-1	CASSDGRKAYNEQFF	TGCGCCAGCAGTGATGGCAGAAAAGCCTACAATGAGCAGTTCTTC
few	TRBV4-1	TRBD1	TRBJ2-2	CASSRSPPGQFPGELFF	TGCGCCAGCAGCCGCAGTCCCCCGGGACAGTTCCCCGGGGAGCTGTTTTTT
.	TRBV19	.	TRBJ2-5	CASSVNQETQYF	TGTGCCAGTAGTGTAAACCAAGAGACCCAGTACTTC
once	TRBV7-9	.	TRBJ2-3	CASSLTGSTDTQYF	TGTGCCAGCAGCCTGACTGGGAGCACAGATACGCAGTATTTT
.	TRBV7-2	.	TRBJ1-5	CASSLIHRAKNQPQHF	TGTGCCAGCAGCTTAATCCACAGGGCCAAAAATCAGCCCCAGCATTTT
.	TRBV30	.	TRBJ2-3	CAWSRGARDTQYF	TGTGCCTGGAGTCGCGGGGCCAGGGATACGCAGTATTTT
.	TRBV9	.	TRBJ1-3	CASSSLGGTGNTIYF	TGTGCCAGCAGCTCCCTGGGGGGGACTGGAAACACCATATATTTT
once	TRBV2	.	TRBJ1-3	CASSSFFGNTIYF	TGTGCCAGCAGTTCTTTTTTCGGAAACACCATATATTTT
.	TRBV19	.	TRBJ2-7	CASSKAVTYEQYF	TGTGCCAGTAGTAAAGCCGTCACCTACGAGCAGTACTTC
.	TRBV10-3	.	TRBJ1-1	CASVAGSGTEAFF	TGTGCCTCAGTGGCAGGCAGTGGCACTGAAGCTTTCTTT
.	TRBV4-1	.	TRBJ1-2	CASSPGRNYGYTF	TGCGCCAGCAGCCCGGGGAGAAACTATGGCTACACCTTC
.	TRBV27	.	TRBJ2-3	CASSPNTDTQYF	TGTGCCAGCAGTCCAAACACAGATACGCAGTATTTT
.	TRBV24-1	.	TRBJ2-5	CATAWDSYAPQYF	TGTGCCACCGCATGGGACTCGTATGCGCCCCAGTACTTC